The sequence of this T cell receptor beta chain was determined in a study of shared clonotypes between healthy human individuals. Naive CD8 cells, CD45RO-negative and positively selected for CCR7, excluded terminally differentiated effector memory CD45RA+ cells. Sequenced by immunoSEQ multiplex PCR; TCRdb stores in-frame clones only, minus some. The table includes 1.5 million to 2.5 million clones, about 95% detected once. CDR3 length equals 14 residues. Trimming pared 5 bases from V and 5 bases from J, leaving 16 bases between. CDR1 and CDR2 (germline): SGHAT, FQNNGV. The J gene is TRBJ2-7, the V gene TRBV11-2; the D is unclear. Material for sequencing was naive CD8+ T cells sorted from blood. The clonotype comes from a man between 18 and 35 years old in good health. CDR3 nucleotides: TGTGCCAGCAGCCCCGTCCCAACGTTGGACGAGCAGTACTTC. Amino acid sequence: CASSPVPTLDEQYF.